A selection of T cell receptor beta chains follows, all from one sample in a study of CD8+ T cells in alopecia areata. Produced via immunoSEQ multiplex PCR; TCRdb's table is partial and in-frame only. This table has about 100,000 clones, 84% appearing once. Specimen: CD8+ T cells sorted from blood, collected at week 24, from a patient treated with tofacitinib. These receptors originate from a human donor with alopecia areata. Both conserved end residues are part of each CDR3. A D gene is named only where the DNA matches it firmly. Size values are once, few and many counts, or a class for expanded clones, and some rows have none.

j_gene,v_gene,d_gene,abundance,CDR3nt,CDR3aa
TRBJ2-7,TRBV7-9,NA,NA,TGTGCCAGCAGCCCGGCCTTCCCCGAGCAGTACTTC,CASSPAFPEQYF
TRBJ2-5,TRBV27,NA,NA,TGTGCCAGCAGTTCTACGGGGGTCCAAGAGACCCAGTACTTC,CASSSTGVQETQYF
TRBJ2-5,TRBV7-9,NA,NA,TGTGCCAGCAGCCCCTTGGGGTGGGAGACCCAGTACTTC,CASSPLGWETQYF
TRBJ2-5,TRBV7-9,NA,NA,TGTGCCAGCAGCTTAGACAGCTTCCAAGAGACCCAGTACTTC,CASSLDSFQETQYF
TRBJ2-5,TRBV4-1,TRBD2,once,TGCGCCAGCAGCCAAGGGCGGGGGGGCGAAGAGACCCAGTACTTC,CASSQGRGGEETQYF
TRBJ2-6,TRBV7-2,NA,NA,TGTGCCAGCAGCCTGGATCACGGGGCCAACGTCCTGACTTTC,CASSLDHGANVLTF
TRBJ2-7,TRBV7-9,NA,NA,TGTGCCAGCAGCGTTGGTCTGAGAGAGCAGTACTTC,CASSVGLREQYF
TRBJ2-3,TRBV7-9,TRBD2,few,TGTGCCAGCAGCCCGAGCGGGGGTAGCACAGATACGCAGTATTTT,CASSPSGGSTDTQYF
TRBJ2-1,TRBV10-3,NA,few,TGTGCCATCAGTAACCCGACAGAAGAGCAGTTCTTC,CAISNPTEEQFF
TRBJ1-2,TRBV7-6,NA,NA,TGTGCCAGTGAGGGGGTTGAAGATGGCTACACCTTC,CASEGVEDGYTF
TRBJ2-7,TRBV30,TRBD2,NA,TGTGCCTGGAGTGAAAGCGGGGGGGAGCAGTACTTC,CAWSESGGEQYF
TRBJ1-2,TRBV6-5,TRBD1,once,TGTGCCAGCAGTTACAACAGGGGCGATGGCTACACCTTC,CASSYNRGDGYTF
TRBJ2-5,TRBV7-9,NA,NA,TGTGCCAGCAGCTTTGCGGGCCAAAGGGAGACCCAGTACTTC,CASSFAGQRETQYF
TRBJ2-7,TRBV5-4,NA,NA,TGTGCCAGCAGCTTGCCTGGGACCTACGAGCAGTACTTC,CASSLPGTYEQYF
TRBJ1-2,TRBV4-1,NA,NA,TGCGCCTTCGGATCCAGGGACGGTAGTGGCTACACCTTC,CAFGSRDGSGYTF
TRBJ2-1,TRBV7-7,NA,once,TGTGCTAGCAGCTCCGGGACCGTGAGTCCGCAGTTCTTC,CASSSGTVSPQFF
TRBJ2-2,TRBV4-3,NA,NA,TGCGCCAGCAGCCAAAAGTGGCCCGACATGGGCGGGGAGCTGTTTTTT,CASSQKWPDMGGELFF
TRBJ2-3,TRBV7-9,TRBD1,NA,TGTGCCAGCAGCCCGAGGACTCGGACAGGGCAAACAGATACGCAGTATTTT,CASSPRTRTGQTDTQYF
TRBJ1-1,TRBV13,TRBD1,once,TGTGCCAGCAGCTCACCATCGACAGGGTATAGCACTGAAGCTTTCTTT,CASSSPSTGYSTEAFF
TRBJ2-7,TRBV20-1,NA,NA,TGCAGTGCCGGGACGACCTACGAGCAGTACTTC,CSAGTTYEQYF
TRBJ2-1,TRBV13,TRBD2,NA,TGTGCCAGCAGCTCGGTAGCGGGGGGCTCCTACAATGAGCAGTTCTTC,CASSSVAGGSYNEQFF
TRBJ2-5,TRBV9,NA,NA,TGTGCCAGCAGCGGGAGTCAAGAGACCCAGTACTTC,CASSGSQETQYF
TRBJ2-7,TRBV7-9,TRBD1,NA,TGTGCCAGCAGCTTATGGACAGGGAAACTACCCTACGAGCAGTACTTC,CASSLWTGKLPYEQYF
TRBJ2-3,TRBV9,NA,few,TGTGCCAGCAGCGTAAAACAGGGCCTCCCGTATGCAGATACGCAGTATTTT,CASSVKQGLPYADTQYF
TRBJ2-2,TRBV13,NA,large,TGTGCCAGCAGGCCTCGGGGGGCTGAGCGGGAGCTGTTTTTT,CASRPRGAERELFF
TRBJ2-1,TRBV30,NA,NA,TGTGCCTGGAGTGTAGGGACGGTCTCCTACAATGAGCAGTTCTTC,CAWSVGTVSYNEQFF
TRBJ2-7,TRBV7-6,NA,NA,TGTGCCAGCAGCTTAGGCCAGAACTACGAGCAGTACTTC,CASSLGQNYEQYF
TRBJ2-1,TRBV7-8,NA,NA,TGTGCCAGCAGGACCGGGACGAGAGTGGGAAATGAGCAGTTCTTC,CASRTGTRVGNEQFF
TRBJ1-1,TRBV7-6,TRBD1,NA,TGTGCCAGCAGCGAAACAGGGGGGACTGAAGCTTTCTTT,CASSETGGTEAFF
TRBJ2-7,TRBV28,TRBD2,NA,TGTGCCAGCAGTTTATTTACTAGCGGGGGCCAAGGGGGCGAGCAGTACTTC,CASSLFTSGGQGGEQYF
TRBJ1-2,TRBV29-1,NA,NA,TGCAGCGTTGATTTTGAAAGGAGCTATGGCTACACCTTC,CSVDFERSYGYTF
TRBJ2-7,TRBV2,NA,NA,TGTGCCAGCAGTGACCATAGTTCCTACGAGCAGTACTTC,CASSDHSSYEQYF
TRBJ2-5,TRBV19,TRBD1,NA,TGTGCCAGTAGTAGGGACAGGGGGCTGTTAGAGACCCAGTACTTC,CASSRDRGLLETQYF
TRBJ2-7,TRBV5-6,TRBD1,NA,TGTGCCAGCAGCTTGGCACAGGGGGCATTAGGCTACGAGCAGTACTTC,CASSLAQGALGYEQYF
TRBJ2-7,TRBV7-9,NA,NA,TGTGCCAGCAGCTTATCAGGGAGACCCTACGAGCAGTACTTC,CASSLSGRPYEQYF
TRBJ2-5,TRBV5-1,TRBD2,NA,TGCGCCAGCAGCTTTACCGGGGGGGACCAAGAGACCCAGTACTTC,CASSFTGGDQETQYF
TRBJ2-7,TRBV29-1,TRBD1,NA,TGCAGCGCCACGACAGGGGGCCTCTACGAGCAGTACTTC,CSATTGGLYEQYF
TRBJ2-1,TRBV7-8,TRBD1,NA,TGTGCCAGCAGCGCTGGGACAGGGGCCAATGAGCAGTTCTTC,CASSAGTGANEQFF
TRBJ2-7,TRBV5-6,TRBD1,NA,TGTGCCAGCCTACCAGCCGGGACAGGCCACGAGCAGTACTTC,CASLPAGTGHEQYF
TRBJ2-3,TRBV4-3,NA,NA,TGCGCCAGCAGCCAAGATCCAGCAAGCACAGATACGCAGTATTTT,CASSQDPASTDTQYF
TRBJ2-5,TRBV4-3,NA,NA,TGCGCCAGCAGCCAAGAGTGGGAGCGAGAGACCCAGTACTTC,CASSQEWERETQYF
TRBJ2-1,TRBV19,NA,NA,TGTGCCAGTAGTAGCGGACCTCGGAATGAGCAGTTCTTC,CASSSGPRNEQFF
TRBJ2-7,TRBV4-1,NA,NA,TGCGCCAGCAGCCAAGTCTTAGGTTTACAGACCTCCTACGAGCAGTACTTC,CASSQVLGLQTSYEQYF
TRBJ2-1,TRBV4-1,TRBD2,NA,TGCGCCAGCAGCCAAGATGGGGGACTAGCGGCCAATGAGCAGTTCTTC,CASSQDGGLAANEQFF
TRBJ2-2,TRBV10-1,NA,NA,TGCGCCAGCAGCTCCGGCGGCTACGGGGAGCTGTTTTTT,CASSSGGYGELFF
TRBJ2-7,TRBV30,TRBD1,once,TGTGCCTGGGGACAGGGGACCTACGAGCAGTACTTC,CAWGQGTYEQYF